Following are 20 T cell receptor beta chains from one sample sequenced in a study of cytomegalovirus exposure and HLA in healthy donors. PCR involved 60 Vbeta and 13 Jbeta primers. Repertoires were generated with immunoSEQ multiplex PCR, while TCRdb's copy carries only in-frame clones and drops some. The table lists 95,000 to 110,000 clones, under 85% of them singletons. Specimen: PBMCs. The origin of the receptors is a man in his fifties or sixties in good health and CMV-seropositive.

CDR3 DNA: TGTGCCAGCAGCCTTCCGGGACTAGGAAGGGTCGAGCAGTACTTC. The encoded protein is CASSLPGLGRVEQYF. The rearrangement uses TRBV7-8 and TRBJ2-7; 8 nucleotides match TRBD2. Germline lookup yields CDR1 SGHVS and CDR2 FQNEAQ. The junction had 12 bases not matched to a gene; V was cut back by 5 bases and J by 6 bases. This CDR3 region has 15 residues.

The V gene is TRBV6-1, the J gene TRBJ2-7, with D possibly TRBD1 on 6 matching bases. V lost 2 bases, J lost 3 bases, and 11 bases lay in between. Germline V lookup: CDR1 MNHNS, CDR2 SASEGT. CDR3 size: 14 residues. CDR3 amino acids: CASSENYRDYEQYF. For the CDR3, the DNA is TGTGCCAGCAGTGAAAACTACAGGGACTACGAGCAGTACTTC.

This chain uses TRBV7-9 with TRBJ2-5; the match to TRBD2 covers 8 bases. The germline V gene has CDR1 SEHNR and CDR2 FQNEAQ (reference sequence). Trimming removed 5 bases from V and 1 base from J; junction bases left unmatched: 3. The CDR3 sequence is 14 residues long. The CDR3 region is CASSLSGTQETQYF. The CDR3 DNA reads TGTGCCAGCAGCCTTAGCGGGACCCAAGAGACCCAGTACTTC. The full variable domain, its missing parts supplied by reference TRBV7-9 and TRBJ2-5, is DTGVSQNPRHKITKRGQNVTFRCDPISEHNRLYWYRQTLGQGPEFLTYFQNEAQLEKSRLLSDRFSAERPKGSFSTLEIQRTEQGDSAMYLCASSLSGTQETQYFGPGTRLLVL.

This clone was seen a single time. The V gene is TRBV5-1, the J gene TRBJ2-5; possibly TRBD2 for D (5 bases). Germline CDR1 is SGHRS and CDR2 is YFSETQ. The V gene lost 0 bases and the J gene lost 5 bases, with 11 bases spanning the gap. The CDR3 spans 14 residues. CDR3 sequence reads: CASSLGREGETQYF. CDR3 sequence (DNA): TGCGCCAGCAGCTTGGGTCGCGAGGGCGAGACCCAGTACTTC.

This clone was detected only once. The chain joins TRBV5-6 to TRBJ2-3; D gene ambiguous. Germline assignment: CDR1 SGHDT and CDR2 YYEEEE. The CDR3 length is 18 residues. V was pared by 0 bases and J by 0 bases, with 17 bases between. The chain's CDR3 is CASSLGLAVLISTDTQYF. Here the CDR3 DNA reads TGTGCCAGCAGCTTGGGCTTGGCGGTCCTCATCAGCACAGATACGCAGTATTTT.

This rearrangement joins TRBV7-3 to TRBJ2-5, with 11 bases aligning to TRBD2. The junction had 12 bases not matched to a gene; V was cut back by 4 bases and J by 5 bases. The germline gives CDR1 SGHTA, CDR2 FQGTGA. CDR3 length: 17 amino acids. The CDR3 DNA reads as TGTGCCAGCAGCTCCCTTAGCGGGAGGGCCGGGTTGGAGACCCAGTACTTC. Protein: CASSSLSGRAGLETQYF.

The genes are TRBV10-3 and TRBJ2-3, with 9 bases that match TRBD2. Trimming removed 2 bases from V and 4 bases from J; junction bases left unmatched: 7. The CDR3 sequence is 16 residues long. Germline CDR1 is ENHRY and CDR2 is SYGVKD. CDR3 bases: TGTGCCATCAGTGAGAGGTTGCAGCGGGAGGCAGATACGCAGTATTTT. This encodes CAISERLQREADTQYF.

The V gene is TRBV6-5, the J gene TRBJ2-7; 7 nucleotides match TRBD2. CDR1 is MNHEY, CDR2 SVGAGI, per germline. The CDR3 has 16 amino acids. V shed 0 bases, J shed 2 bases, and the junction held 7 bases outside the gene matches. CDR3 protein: CASSYSRDYLTYEQYF. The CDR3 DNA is TGTGCCAGCAGTTACTCGAGGGACTATCTAACCTACGAGCAGTACTTC.

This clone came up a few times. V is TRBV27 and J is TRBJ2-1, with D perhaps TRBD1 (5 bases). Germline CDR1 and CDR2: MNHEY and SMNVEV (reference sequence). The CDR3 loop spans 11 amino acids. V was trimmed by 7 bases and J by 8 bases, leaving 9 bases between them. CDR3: CASIGRDEQFF. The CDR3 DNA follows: TGTGCCAGCATCGGCAGGGATGAGCAGTTCTTC.

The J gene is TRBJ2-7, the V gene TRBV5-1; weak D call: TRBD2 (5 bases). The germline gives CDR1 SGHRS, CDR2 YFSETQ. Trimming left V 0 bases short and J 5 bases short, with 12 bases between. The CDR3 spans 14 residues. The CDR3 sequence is CASSLDGKADEQYF. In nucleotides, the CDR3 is TGCGCCAGCAGCTTGGACGGGAAAGCGGACGAGCAGTACTTC.

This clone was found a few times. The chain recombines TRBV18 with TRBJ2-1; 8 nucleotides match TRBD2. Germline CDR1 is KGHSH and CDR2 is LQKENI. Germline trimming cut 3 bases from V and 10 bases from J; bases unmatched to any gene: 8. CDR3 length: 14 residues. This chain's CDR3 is CASSPFGRAGEQFF. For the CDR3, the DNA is TGTGCCAGCTCACCGTTCGGGAGGGCCGGGGAGCAGTTCTTC.

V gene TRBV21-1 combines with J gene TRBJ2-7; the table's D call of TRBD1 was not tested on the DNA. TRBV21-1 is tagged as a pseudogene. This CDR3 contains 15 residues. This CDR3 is CASSGRGGQFYEQYF. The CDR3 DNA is TGTGCCAGCAGCGGCCGTGGTGGACAGTTCTACGAGCAGTACTTC.

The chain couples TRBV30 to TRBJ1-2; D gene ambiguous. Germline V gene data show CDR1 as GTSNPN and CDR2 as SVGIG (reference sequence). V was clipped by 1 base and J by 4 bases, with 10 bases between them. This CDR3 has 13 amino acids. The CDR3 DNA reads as TGTGCCTGGAGTGGCGGAAAACCCTATGGCTACACCTTC. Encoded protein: CAWSGGKPYGYTF.

The CDR3 protein is CASSLGRANTGELFF. DNA of the CDR3: TGTGCCAGCAGTTTAGGCAGGGCGAACACCGGGGAGCTGTTTTTT. The rearrangement uses TRBV27 and TRBJ2-2, with a tentative D call TRBD1 (5 bases). This CDR3 spans 15 amino acids. V was trimmed by 2 bases and J by 0 bases, leaving 7 bases between them. CDR1 MNHEY and CDR2 SMNVEV come from the germline V gene (reference sequence).

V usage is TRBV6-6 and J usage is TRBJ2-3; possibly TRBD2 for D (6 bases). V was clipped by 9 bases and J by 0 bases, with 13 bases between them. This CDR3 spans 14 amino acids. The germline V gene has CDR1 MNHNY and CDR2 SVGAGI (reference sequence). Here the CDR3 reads CASLERVSTDTQYF. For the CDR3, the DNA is TGTGCCAGTCTAGAGCGGGTTAGCACAGATACGCAGTATTTT.

The chain's CDR3 is CASSQTGNEQYF. DNA for the CDR3: TGTGCCAGCAGCCAGACAGGAAACGAGCAGTACTTC. The chain is built from TRBV5-6 and TRBJ2-7; perhaps TRBD1 as D (6 bases). The CDR3 runs 12 residues. CDR1 SGHDT and CDR2 YYEEEE come from the germline V gene. V was pared by 4 bases and J by 5 bases, with 10 bases between. The full variable domain, in which reference TRBV5-6 and TRBJ2-7 provide the parts outside the CDR3, is DAGVTQSPTHLIKTRGQQVTLRCSPKSGHDTVSWYQQALGQGPQFIFQYYEEEERQRGNFPDRFSGHQFPNYSSELNVNALLLGDSALYLCASSQTGNEQYFGPGTRLTVT.

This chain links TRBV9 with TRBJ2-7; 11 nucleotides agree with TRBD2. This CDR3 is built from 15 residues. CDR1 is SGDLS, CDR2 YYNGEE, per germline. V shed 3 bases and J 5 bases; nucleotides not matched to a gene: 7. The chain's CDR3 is CASSEREGLADEQYF. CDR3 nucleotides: TGTGCCAGCAGCGAGAGAGAGGGACTAGCGGACGAGCAGTACTTC.

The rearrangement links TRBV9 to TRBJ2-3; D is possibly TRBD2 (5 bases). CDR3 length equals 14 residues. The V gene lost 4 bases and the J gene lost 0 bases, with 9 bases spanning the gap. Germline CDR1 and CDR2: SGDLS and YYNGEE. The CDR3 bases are TGTGCCAGCAGCAGCGGAGCCAGCACAGATACGCAGTATTTT. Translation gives CASSSGASTDTQYF.

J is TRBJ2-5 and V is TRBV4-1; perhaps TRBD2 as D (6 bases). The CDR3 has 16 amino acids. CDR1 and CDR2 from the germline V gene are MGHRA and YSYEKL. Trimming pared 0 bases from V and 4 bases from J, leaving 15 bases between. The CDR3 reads CASSQDVGLGGETQYF. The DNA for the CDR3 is TGCGCCAGCAGCCAAGATGTAGGGCTGGGAGGAGAGACCCAGTACTTC.

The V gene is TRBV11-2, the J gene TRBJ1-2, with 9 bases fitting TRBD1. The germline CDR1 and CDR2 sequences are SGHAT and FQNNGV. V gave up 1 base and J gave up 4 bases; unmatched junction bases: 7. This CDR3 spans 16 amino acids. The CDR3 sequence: CASSLGDRAQGYGYTF. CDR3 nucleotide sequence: TGTGCCAGCAGCTTAGGGGACAGGGCTCAGGGCTATGGCTACACCTTC.